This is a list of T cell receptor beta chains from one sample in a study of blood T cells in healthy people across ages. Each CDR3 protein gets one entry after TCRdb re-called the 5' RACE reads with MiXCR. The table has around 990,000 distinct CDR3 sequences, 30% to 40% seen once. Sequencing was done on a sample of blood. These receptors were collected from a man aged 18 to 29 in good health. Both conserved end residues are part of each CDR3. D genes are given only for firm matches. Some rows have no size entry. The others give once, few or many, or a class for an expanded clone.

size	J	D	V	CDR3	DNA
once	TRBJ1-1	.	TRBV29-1	CSVSEAEAFF	TGCAGCGTTTCGGAGGCTGAAGCTTTCTTT
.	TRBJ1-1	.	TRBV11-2	CASSSTLLNTEAFF	TGTGCCAGCAGCTCAACCCTATTGAACACTGAAGCTTTCTTT
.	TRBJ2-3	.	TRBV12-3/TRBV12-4	CASSLQGDFTDTQYF	TGTGCCAGCAGTTTACAGGGGGACTTCACAGATACGCAGTATTTT
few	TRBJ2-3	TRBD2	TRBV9	CASSVGTSADTQYF	TGTGCCAGCAGCGTAGGGACTAGCGCAGATACGCAGTATTTT
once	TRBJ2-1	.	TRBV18	CASSPPGREQFF	TGTGCCAGCTCACCACCAGGTCGTGAGCAGTTCTTC
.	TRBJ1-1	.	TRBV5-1	CASSLGQLGSEAFF	TGCGCCAGCAGCTTGGGACAGTTAGGTTCTGAAGCTTTCTTT
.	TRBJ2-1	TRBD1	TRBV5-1	CASSVETGGNEQFF	TGCGCCAGCAGCGTGGAAACAGGGGGCAATGAGCAGTTCTTC
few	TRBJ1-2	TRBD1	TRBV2	CASRIMTGQGYGYTF	TGTGCCAGCAGGATAATGACGGGACAGGGGTATGGCTACACCTTC
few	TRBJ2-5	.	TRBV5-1	CASSLIFGEETQYF	TGCGCCAGCAGCTTGATTTTCGGGGAGGAGACCCAGTACTTC
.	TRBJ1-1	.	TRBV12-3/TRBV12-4	CASREQGTTEAFF	TGTGCCAGCAGAGAGCAGGGCACCACTGAAGCTTTCTTT
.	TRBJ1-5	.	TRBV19	CASSNREGNQPQHF	TGTGCCAGTAGTAACAGGGAGGGCAATCAGCCCCAGCATTTT
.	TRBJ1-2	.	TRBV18	CASSPDAGLIGGYTF	TGTGCCAGCTCACCAGATGCAGGGTTGATTGGTGGCTACACCTTC
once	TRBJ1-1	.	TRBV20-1	CRASSGATEAFF	TGCAGGGCTTCTTCGGGGGCGACTGAAGCTTTCTTT
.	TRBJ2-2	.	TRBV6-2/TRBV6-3	CASSRRTFPGELFF	TGTGCCAGCAGTCGCCGGACATTCCCCGGGGAGCTGTTTTTT
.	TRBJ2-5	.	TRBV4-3	CASSQTSSVQYF	TGCGCCAGCAGCCAAACTAGCTCTGTGCAGTACTTC
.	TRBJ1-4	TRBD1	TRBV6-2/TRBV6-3	CASSRRTGPNEKLFF	TGTGCCAGCAGTAGGAGGACAGGACCGAATGAAAAACTGTTTTTT
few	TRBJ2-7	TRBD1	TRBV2	CASSSKTGVEQYF	TGTGCCAGCAGTAGTAAGACAGGGGTCGAGCAGTACTTC
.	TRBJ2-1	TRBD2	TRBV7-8	CASSLSGPSGGYYNEQFF	TGTGCCAGCAGCTTATCGGGGCCTAGCGGGGGTTACTACAATGAGCAGTTCTTC
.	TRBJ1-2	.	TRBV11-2	CASSSLGVPKHYGYTF	TGTGCCAGCAGCTCTCTTGGGGTTCCGAAACACTATGGCTACACCTTC
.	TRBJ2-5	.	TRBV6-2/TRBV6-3	CASSYSLRAPGDETQYF	TGTGCCAGCAGTTACTCCCTCAGGGCCCCGGGGGACGAGACCCAGTACTTC
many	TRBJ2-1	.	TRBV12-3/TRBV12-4	CASTRGGSSYNEQFF	TGTGCCAGCACCCGTGGTGGGTCCTCCTACAATGAGCAGTTCTTC
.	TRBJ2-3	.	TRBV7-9	CASSEPSSAQYF	TGTGCCAGCAGCGAACCTTCTAGCGCGCAGTATTTT
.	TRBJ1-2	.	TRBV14	CASSQSLRGTRYGYTF	TGTGCCAGCAGCCAAAGTCTTCGTGGGACACGCTATGGCTACACCTTC
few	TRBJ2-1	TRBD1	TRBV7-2	CASSSTGGSLYNEQFF	TGTGCCAGCAGCTCCACAGGGGGATCACTCTACAATGAGCAGTTCTTC
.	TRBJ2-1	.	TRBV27	CASSSAGHEQFF	TGTGCCAGCAGTTCTGCGGGGCATGAGCAGTTCTTC
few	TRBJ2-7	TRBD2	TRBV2	CASRGLAGNSYEQYF	TGTGCCAGCAGAGGACTAGCGGGAAACTCCTACGAGCAGTACTTC
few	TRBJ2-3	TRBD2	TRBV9	CASSVAILAGGTDTQYF	TGTGCCAGCAGCGTCGCTATCCTAGCGGGGGGCACAGATACGCAGTATTTT
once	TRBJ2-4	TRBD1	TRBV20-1	CSASLATGINIQYF	TGCAGTGCTTCCCTCGCGACAGGGATAAACATTCAGTACTTC
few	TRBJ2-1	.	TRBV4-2	CASTNQWESDGDNEQFF	TGTGCCAGCACCAACCAATGGGAGTCGGATGGGGACAATGAGCAGTTCTTC
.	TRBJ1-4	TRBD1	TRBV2	CASSDGQGASEKLFF	TGTGCCAGCAGTGACGGACAGGGAGCGTCGGAAAAACTGTTTTTT
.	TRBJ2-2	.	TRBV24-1	CATSTRDTGELFF	TGTGCCACCAGCACCAGGGACACCGGGGAGCTGTTTTTT
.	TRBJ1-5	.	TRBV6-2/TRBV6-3	CASSYSFGGSGQPQHF	TGTGCCAGCAGTTACTCTTTCGGGGGCTCGGGGCAGCCCCAGCATTTT
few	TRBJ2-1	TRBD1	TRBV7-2	CASSLGDRGYDEQFF	TGTGCCAGCAGCTTGGGGGACAGGGGATATGATGAGCAGTTCTTC
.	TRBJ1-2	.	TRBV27	CASSPTGLGYGYTF	TGTGCCAGCAGTCCTACAGGGTTGGGTTATGGCTACACCTTC
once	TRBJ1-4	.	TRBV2	CASKVVVTDEKLFF	TGTGCCAGCAAAGTGGTGGTGACGGATGAAAAACTGTTTTTT
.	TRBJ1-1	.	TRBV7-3	CASSPLGSTNTEAFF	TGTGCCAGCAGCCCACTCGGATCGACTAACACTGAAGCTTTCTTT
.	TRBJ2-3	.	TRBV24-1	CATSDPGLSTDTQYF	TGTGCCACCAGTGATCCGGGACTGAGCACAGATACGCAGTATTTT